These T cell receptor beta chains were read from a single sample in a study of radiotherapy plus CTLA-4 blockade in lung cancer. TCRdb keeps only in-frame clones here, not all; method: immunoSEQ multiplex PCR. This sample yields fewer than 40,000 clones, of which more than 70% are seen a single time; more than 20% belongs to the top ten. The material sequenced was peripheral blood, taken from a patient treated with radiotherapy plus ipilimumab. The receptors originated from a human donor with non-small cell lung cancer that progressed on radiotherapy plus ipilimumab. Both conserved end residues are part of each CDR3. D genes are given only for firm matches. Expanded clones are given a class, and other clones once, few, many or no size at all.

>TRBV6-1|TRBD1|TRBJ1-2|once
TGTGCCAGCAGGGAAGGACAGGGTTACTATGGCTACACCTTC
CASREGQGYYGYTF
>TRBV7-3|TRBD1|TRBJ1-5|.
TGTGCCAGCAGTCTTGACAGGGGGGCCGAGGCCCATCAGCCCCAGCATTTT
CASSLDRGAEAHQPQHF
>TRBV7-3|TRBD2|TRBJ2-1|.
TGTGCCAGCAGCTTAACGGCGGGGGGGAGTTACAATGAGCAGTTCTTC
CASSLTAGGSYNEQFF
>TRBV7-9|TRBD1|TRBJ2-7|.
TGTGCCAGCAGCCGTAGAAGGACGCAGGGGGCAGGCTACGAGCAGTACTTC
CASSRRRTQGAGYEQYF
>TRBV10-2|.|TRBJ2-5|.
TGCGCCAGCAGTCCTAGATATCAAGAGACCCAGTACTTC
CASSPRYQETQYF
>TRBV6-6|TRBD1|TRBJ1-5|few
TGTGCCAGCAGTCGACGACAGGGGGTTAGCAATCAGCCCCAGCATTTT
CASSRRQGVSNQPQHF
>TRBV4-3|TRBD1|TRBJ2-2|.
TGCGCCAGCAGCCAACAGACACAGGGGGCAAGTAACGGGGAGCTGTTTTTT
CASSQQTQGASNGELFF
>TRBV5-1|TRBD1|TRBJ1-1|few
TGCGCCAGCAGCTGGGAACCCGGGACAGGGTATGCTTTCTTT
CASSWEPGTGYAFF
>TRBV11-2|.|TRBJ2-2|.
TGTGCCAGCAGCTTCGGAGTCACCGGGGAGCTGTTTTTT
CASSFGVTGELFF
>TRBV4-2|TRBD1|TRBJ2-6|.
TGTGCCAGCAGCCATGTCGGGACAGGAGGCTCTGGGGCCAACGTCCTGACTTTC
CASSHVGTGGSGANVLTF
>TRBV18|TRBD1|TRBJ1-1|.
TGTGCCAGCTCCAGACAGGGGAACACTGAAGCTTTCTTT
CASSRQGNTEAFF
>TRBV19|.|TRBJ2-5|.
TGTGCCAGTAGTACTTCAGGGCAAGAGACCCAGTACTTC
CASSTSGQETQYF
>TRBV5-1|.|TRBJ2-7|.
TGCGCCAGCAGCTTGACTACAGGGATCCACGAGCAGTACTTC
CASSLTTGIHEQYF
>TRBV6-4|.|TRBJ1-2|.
TGTGCCAGCAGTGACTCCGTGGGGCAAGTATATGGCTACACCTTC
CASSDSVGQVYGYTF
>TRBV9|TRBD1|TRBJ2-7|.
TGTGCCAGCAGCTTCCCAAATGGCAACAGGGGCCCCTACGAGCAGTACTTC
CASSFPNGNRGPYEQYF
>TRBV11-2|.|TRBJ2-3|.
TGTGCCAGCAGCACAGTTACAGATACGCAGTATTTT
CASSTVTDTQYF
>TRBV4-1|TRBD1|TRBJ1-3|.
TGCGCCAGCAGCCAAAGGGACAGGGCGCGCTCTGGAAACACCATATATTTT
CASSQRDRARSGNTIYF
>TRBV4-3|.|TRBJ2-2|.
TGCGCCAGCAGCCAAGTCCCAGGGGATTACACCGGGGAGCTGTTTTTT
CASSQVPGDYTGELFF
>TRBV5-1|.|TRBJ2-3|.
TGCGCCAGCAGCTTGGCCTTCGGGGGGCGCAACGCAGATACGCAGTATTTT
CASSLAFGGRNADTQYF
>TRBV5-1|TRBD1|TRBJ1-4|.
TGCGCCAGCAGCTTGACGGGACAGGAGGCAACTAATGAAAAACTGTTTTTT
CASSLTGQEATNEKLFF
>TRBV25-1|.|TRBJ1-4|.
TGTGCCAGCAGTCTTCCGGGACAATCGAAACTGTTTTTT
CASSLPGQSKLFF
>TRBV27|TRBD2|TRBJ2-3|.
TGTGCCAGCAGTTCGGGACTAGCGGGGCGCACAGATACGCAGTATTTT
CASSSGLAGRTDTQYF
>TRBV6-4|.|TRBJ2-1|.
TGTGCCAGCAGTGCAGGACTAAGCTCCTACAATGAGCAGTTCTTC
CASSAGLSSYNEQFF
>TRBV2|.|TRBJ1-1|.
TGTGCCAGCATTGGAACCCCCGGGTTCACTGAAGCTTTCTTT
CASIGTPGFTEAFF